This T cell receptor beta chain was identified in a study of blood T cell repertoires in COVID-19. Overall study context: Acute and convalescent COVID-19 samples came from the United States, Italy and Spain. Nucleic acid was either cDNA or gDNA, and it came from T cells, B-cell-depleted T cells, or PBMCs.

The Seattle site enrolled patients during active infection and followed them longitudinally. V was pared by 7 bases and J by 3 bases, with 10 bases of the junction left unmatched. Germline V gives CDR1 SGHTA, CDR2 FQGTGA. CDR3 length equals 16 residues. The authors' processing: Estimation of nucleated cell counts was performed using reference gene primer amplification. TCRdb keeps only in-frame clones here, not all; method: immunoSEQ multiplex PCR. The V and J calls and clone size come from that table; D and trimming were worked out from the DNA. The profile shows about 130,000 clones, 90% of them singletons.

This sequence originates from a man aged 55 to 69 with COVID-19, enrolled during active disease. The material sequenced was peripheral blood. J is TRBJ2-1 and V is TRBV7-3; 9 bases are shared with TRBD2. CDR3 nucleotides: TGTGCCAGCAATCAAAACTCGCGGGAGGGCTACAATGAGCAGTTCTTC. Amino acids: CASNQNSREGYNEQFF.